The clone carrying this T cell receptor beta chain has a single count. Its antigen is unidentified. CDR1 and CDR2 (germline): SGHDT, YYEEEE. With 0 bases removed from V and 3 bases from J, the gap between germline ends came to 13 bases. The CDR3 is 15 amino acids. Splitting the CD4+ cells yielded a CD45RA+ naive subset and a CD45RA-negative memory subset. The sample is drawn from a study of shared clonotypes between healthy human individuals. Study outcomes and limitations: Exclusively blood specimens were collected; tissue repertoires likely differ.

This table comes from immunoSEQ multiplex PCR, and its TCRdb copy is limited to in-frame clones, with some not included. The sample holds around 720,000 clones, about 80% seen once. V usage is TRBV5-6 and J usage is TRBJ2-7; D uncertain. This clonotype originated in a woman aged 25 to 39 in good health. Sequenced: memory CD4+ T cells sorted from blood. As for subset: CD45RA-negative fraction. The CDR3 DNA reads as TGTGCCAGCAGCTTGGGCCAACCGGGCCTCTACGAGCAGTACTTC. Amino acid sequence: CASSLGQPGLYEQYF.